The TCR beta chain under discussion was sequenced for a study of blood T cells in healthy people across ages. With each sample, at least 6 micrograms of total RNA were extracted. With a J-beta primer mix and a sample-barcoded 5' primer, a second PCR ran about 7 to 12 cycles. TCRdb independently ran MiXCR on the 5' RACE reads; one entry per CDR3 protein. Of about 290,000 distinct CDR3 sequences in the sample, roughly 26% were seen once. Study-wide points: Naive T cell percentage and TCR beta diversity correlated strongly.

The CDR3 is 15 residues long. CDR1 is MNHNY, CDR2 SVGAGI, per germline (reference sequence). This clonotype was seen only once. No antigen is known for it. Sequencing input: blood. The clonotype was recovered from a woman in her 70s in good health. The rearrangement links TRBV6-6 to TRBJ2-5; TRBD2 matches 13 bases. The DNA end is more similar to TRBJ2-1, so the J call may be wrong. As DNA, the CDR3 is TGTGCCAGCAGAACCGGGACTAGCGGGATGGATGAGCAGTTCTTC. Translated: CASRTGTSGMDEQFF.